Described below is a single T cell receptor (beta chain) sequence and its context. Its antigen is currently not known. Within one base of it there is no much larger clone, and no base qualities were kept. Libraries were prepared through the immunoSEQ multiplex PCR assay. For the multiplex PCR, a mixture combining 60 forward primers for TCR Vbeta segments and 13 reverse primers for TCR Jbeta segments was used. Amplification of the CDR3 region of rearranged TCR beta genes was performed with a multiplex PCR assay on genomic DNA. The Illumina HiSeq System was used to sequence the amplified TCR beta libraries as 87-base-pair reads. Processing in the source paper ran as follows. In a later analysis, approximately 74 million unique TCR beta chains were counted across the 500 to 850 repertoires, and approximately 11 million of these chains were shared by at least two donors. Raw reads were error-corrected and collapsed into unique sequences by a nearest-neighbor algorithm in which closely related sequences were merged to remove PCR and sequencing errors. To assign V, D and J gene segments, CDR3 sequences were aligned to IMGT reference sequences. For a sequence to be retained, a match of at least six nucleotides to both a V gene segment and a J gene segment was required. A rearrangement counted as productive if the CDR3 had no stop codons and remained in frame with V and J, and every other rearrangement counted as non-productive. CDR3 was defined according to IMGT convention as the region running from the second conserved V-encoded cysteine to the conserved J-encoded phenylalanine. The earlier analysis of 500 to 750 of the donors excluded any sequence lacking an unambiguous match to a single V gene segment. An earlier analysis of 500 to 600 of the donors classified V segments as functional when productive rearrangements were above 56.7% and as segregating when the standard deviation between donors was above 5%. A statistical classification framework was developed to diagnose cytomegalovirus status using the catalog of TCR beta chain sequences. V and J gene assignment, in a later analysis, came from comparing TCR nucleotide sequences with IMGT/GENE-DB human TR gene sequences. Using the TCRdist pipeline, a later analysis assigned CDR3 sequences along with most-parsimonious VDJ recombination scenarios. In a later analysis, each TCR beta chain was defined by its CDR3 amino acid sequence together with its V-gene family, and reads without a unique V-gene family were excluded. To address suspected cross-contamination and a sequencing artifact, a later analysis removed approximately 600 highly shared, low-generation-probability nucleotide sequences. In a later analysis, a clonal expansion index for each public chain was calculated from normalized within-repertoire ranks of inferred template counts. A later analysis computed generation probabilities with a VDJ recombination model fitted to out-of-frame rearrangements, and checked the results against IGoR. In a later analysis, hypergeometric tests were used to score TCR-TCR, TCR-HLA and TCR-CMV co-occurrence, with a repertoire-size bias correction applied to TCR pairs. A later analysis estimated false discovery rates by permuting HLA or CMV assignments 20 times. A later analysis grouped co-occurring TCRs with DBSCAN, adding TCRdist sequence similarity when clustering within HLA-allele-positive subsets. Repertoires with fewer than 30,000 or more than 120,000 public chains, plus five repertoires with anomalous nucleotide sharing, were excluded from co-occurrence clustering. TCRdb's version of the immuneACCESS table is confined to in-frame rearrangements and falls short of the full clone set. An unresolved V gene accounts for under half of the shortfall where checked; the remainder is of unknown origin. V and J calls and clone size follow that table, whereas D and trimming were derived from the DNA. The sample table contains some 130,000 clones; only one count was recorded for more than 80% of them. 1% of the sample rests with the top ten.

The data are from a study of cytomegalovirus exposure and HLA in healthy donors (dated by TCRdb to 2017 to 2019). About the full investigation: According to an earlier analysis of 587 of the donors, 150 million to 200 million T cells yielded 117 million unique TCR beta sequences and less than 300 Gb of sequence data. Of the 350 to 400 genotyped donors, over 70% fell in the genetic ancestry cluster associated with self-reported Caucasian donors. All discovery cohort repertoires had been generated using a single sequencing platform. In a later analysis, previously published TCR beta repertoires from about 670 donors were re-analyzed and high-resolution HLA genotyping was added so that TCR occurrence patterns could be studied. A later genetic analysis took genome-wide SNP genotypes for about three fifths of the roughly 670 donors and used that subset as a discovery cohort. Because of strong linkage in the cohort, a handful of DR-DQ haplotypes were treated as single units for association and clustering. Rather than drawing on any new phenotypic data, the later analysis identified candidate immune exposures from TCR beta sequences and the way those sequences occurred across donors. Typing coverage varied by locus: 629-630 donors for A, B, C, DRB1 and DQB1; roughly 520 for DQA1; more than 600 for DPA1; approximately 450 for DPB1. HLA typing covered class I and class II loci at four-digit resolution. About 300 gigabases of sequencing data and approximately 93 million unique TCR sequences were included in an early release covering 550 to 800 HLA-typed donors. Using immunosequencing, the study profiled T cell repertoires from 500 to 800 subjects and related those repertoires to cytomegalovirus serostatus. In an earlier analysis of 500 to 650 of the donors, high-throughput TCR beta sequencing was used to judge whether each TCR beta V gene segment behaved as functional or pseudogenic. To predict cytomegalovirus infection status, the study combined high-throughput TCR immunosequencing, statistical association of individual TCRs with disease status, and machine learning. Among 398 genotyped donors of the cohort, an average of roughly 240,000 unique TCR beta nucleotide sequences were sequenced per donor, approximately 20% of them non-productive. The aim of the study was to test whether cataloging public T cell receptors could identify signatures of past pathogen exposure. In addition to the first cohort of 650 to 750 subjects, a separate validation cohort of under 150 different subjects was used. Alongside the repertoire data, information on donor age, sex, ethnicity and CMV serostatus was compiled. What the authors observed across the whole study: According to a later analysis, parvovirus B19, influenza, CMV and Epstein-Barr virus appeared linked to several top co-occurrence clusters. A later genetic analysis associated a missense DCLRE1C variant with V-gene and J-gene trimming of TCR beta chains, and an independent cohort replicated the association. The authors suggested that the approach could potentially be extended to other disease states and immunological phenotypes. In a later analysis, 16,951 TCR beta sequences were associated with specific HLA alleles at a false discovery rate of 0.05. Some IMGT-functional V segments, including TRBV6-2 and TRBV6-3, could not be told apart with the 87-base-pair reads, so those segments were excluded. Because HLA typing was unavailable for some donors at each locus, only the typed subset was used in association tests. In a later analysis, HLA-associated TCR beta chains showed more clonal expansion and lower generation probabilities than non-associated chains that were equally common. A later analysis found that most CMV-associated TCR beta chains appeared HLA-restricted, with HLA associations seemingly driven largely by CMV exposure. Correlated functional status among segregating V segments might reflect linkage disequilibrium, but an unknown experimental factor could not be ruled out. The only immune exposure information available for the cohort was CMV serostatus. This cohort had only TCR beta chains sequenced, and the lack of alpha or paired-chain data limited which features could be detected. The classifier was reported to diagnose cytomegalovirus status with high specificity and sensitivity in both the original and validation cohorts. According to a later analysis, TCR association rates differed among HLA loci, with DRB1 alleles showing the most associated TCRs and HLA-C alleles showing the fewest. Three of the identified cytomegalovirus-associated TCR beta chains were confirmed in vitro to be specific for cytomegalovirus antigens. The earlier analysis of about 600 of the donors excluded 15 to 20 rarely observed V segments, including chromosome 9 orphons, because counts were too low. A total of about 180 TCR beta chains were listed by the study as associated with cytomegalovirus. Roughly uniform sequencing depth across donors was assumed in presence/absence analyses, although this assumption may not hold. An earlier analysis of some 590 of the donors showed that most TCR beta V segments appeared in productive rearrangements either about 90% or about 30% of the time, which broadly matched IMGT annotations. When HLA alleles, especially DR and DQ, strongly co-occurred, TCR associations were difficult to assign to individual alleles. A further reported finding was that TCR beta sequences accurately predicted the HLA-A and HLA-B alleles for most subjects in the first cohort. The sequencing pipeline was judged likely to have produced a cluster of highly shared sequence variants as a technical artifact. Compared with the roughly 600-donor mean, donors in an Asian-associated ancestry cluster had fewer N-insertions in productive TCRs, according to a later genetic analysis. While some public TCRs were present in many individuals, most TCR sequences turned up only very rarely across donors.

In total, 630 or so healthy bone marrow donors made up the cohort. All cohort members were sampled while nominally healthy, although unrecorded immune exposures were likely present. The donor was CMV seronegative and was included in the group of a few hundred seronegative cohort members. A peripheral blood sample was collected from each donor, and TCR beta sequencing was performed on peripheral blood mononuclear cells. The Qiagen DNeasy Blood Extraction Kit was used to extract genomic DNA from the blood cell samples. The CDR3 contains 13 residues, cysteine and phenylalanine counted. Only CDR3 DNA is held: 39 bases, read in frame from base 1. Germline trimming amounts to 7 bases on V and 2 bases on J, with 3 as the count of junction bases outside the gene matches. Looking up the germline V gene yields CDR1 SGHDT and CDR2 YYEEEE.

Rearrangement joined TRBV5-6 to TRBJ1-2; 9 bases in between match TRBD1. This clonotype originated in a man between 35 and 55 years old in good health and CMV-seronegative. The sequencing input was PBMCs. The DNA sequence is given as TGTGCCAGCGGGGGGACAGGGAACTATGGCTACACCTTC. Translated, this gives CASGGTGNYGYTF. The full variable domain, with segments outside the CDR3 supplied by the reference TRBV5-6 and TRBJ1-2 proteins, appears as DAGVTQSPTHLIKTRGQQVTLRCSPKSGHDTVSWYQQALGQGPQFIFQYYEEEERQRGNFPDRFSGHQFPNYSSELNVNALLLGDSALYLCASGGTGNYGYTFGSGTRLTVV.